The 8 T cell receptor beta chains reported below all come from one sample, sequenced in a study of blood T cells in healthy people across ages. Together with a sample-barcoded 5' primer, a J-beta primer mix was included in a second PCR lasting 7 to 11 cycles. Via MiXCR, TCRdb re-called the 5' RACE reads, giving one row per CDR3 protein. The repertoire holds about 970,000 distinct CDR3 sequences, with 45% to 60% as singletons. The sequenced material came from blood. The receptors derive from a woman aged 55-69 years in good health.

This clonotype was found once. The junction departs from the called germline gene at one end, perhaps through a read error. The chain couples TRBV4-1 to TRBJ1-6; TRBD1 might be the D (5 bases). The length of the CDR3 is 15 residues. The germline gives CDR1 MGHRA, CDR2 YSYEKL. The CDR3 DNA reads TGCGCCAGCAGCCAAGAAGGGACGGTTAATTCACCCCCCCACTTT. Translated, it gives CASSQEGTVNSPPHF.

The V gene is TRBV3-1, the J gene TRBJ2-1, with 7 positions matching TRBD1. Germline CDR1 is LGHDT and CDR2 is YNNKEL (reference sequence). V was pared by 1 base and J by 6 bases, with 3 bases of the junction left unmatched. This CDR3 comprises 14 residues. The CDR3 DNA reads as TGTGCCAGCAGCCAAGCGGGACAGCGCAATGAGCAGTTCTTC. Translating gives CASSQAGQRNEQFF.

The V call is TRBV28, the J call TRBJ2-3; D is ambiguous. The V end was cut by 5 bases, the J end by 8 bases, with 11 bases between. Germline CDR1 reads MDHEN; CDR2 reads SYDVKM. The CDR3 runs to 12 residues. The CDR3, as DNA: TGTGCCAGCAGTCCACCCGTCGGTACGCAGTATTTT. This encodes CASSPPVGTQYF.

The chain has TRBV9 and TRBJ2-5; tentative D call: TRBD2 (6 bases). The J call may be wrong; the DNA end is better matched by TRBJ2-7. The CDR3 is 15 amino acids. The V gene's germline CDR1 is SGDLS and CDR2 YYNGEE. The CDR3 sequence is CASSVGGGITYEQYF. The CDR3 nucleotides are TGTGCCAGCAGCGTAGGGGGCGGGATAACGTACGAGCAGTACTTC.

The chain joins TRBV12-3 or TRBV12-4 to TRBJ2-6; 10 bases agree with TRBD2. V lost 8 bases and J lost 0; bases outside the gene matches: 7. The CDR3 is 17 residues long. The DNA for the CDR3 is TGTGCCAGCGGCCTAGCGGGAGTTTACTCTGGGGCCAACGTCCTGACTTTC. Translation: CASGLAGVYSGANVLTF.

The chain is built from TRBV27 and TRBJ2-5; 10 positions agree with TRBD2. CDR1 MNHEY and CDR2 SMNVEV come from the germline V gene (reference sequence). Trimming took 5 bases from V and 2 from J; bases not matched to a gene: 8. The CDR3 has 16 residues. CDR3 protein: CASSIIAGGPQETQYF. The CDR3 DNA follows: TGTGCCAGCAGTATTATAGCGGGAGGCCCGCAAGAGACCCAGTACTTC.

The V and J genes are TRBV2 and TRBJ2-7; D may be TRBD1 (8 bases). V lost 1 base to trimming and J lost 0 bases, with 19 bases between them. CDR1 SNHLY and CDR2 FYNNEI come from the germline V gene. This CDR3 is 18 amino acids long. CDR3 region: CASSEDWGGRGPSYEQYF. The CDR3, as DNA: TGTGCCAGCAGTGAAGATTGGGGGGGCAGGGGGCCCTCCTACGAGCAGTACTTC.

This clonotype was observed a handful of times. The chain employs TRBV24-1 and TRBJ2-3; no reliable D call. V was trimmed by 3 bases and J by 3 bases, leaving 18 bases between them. CDR1 is KGHDR, CDR2 SFDVKD, per germline. The CDR3 length is 17 residues. CDR3 DNA sequence: TGTGCCACCAGTGATACTTGGGGAACAGACGTGACAGATACGCAGTATTTT. It yields the protein CATSDTWGTDVTDTQYF.